The next 25 T cell receptor beta chains were all read from a single sample in a study of blood T cell repertoires in COVID-19. Sequencing was performed with immunoSEQ multiplex PCR; in TCRdb, only in-frame clones are kept and a portion is missing. The sample lists roughly 38,000 clones, approximately 74% occurring once. Sequenced: peripheral blood. These receptors all stem from a man in his sixties or seventies with COVID-19, enrolled during active disease.

V and J are TRBV27 and TRBJ1-5; D call uncertain. V gave up 6 bases and J gave up 7 bases, with 13 bases separating them. Looked up from germline, CDR1 is MNHEY and CDR2 is SMNVEV (reference sequence). The CDR3 loop spans 13 amino acids. CDR3: CASRVVPGQPQHF. The CDR3 DNA is TGTGCCAGCAGGGTCGTACCGGGGCAGCCCCAGCATTTT.

The gene calls are TRBV30 and TRBJ2-3; the D gene is possibly TRBD2 (5 bases). Trimming left V 3 bases short and J 2 bases short, with 12 bases between. The CDR3 is 14 residues long. Germline V gene lookup returns CDR1 GTSNPN and CDR2 SVGIG (reference sequence). Here the CDR3 reads CAWSSASLTDTQYF. CDR3 nucleotides: TGTGCCTGGAGCTCGGCTAGCCTCACAGATACGCAGTATTTT.

The chain links TRBV12-3 or TRBV12-4 to TRBJ2-7, with 9 positions matching TRBD2. V lost 6 bases to trimming and J lost 9 bases; unmatched junction nucleotides: 6. The length of the CDR3 is 12 residues. The CDR3 region is CASRGGGDVQYF. CDR3 DNA: TGTGCCAGCAGAGGCGGGGGGGACGTGCAGTACTTC.

V gene TRBV3-1 (or the pseudogene TRBV3-2) combines with J gene TRBJ2-2; tentative D call: TRBD1 (5 bases). The CDR3 runs 15 residues. The V and J ends lost 2 bases and 2 bases respectively, with 9 bases between them. Germline assignment: CDR1 LGHDT and CDR2 YNNKEL (reference sequence). CDR3 nucleotide sequence: TGTGCCAGCAGCCAACCAGGGATTAACACCGGGGAGCTGTTTTTT. It is translated as CASSQPGINTGELFF.

This clone was detected only once. This rearrangement joins TRBV2 to TRBJ1-2; D uncertain. This CDR3 spans 12 amino acids. In germline, CDR1 is SNHLY, CDR2 FYNNEI. The ends were cut back, 6 bases at V and 0 bases at J, with 5 bases in the middle. This chain's CDR3 is CASRGSNYGYTF. CDR3 nucleotides: TGTGCCAGCAGGGGCTCTAACTATGGCTACACCTTC.

The V and J genes are TRBV2 and TRBJ1-2; D gene ambiguous. CDR1 SNHLY and CDR2 FYNNEI come from the germline V gene. Deletions cut 0 bases from V and 7 bases from J, with 18 bases between. This CDR3 has 16 residues. DNA for the CDR3: TGTGCCAGCAGTGAAGCGATAGGACTAAGCTTGGGTGGCTACACCTTC. It encodes CASSEAIGLSLGGYTF.

The chain joins TRBV3-1 (or the pseudogene TRBV3-2) to TRBJ2-7; weak D call: TRBD1 (5 bases). CDR1 LGHDT and CDR2 YNNKEL come from the germline V gene (reference sequence). Deletions cut 1 base from V and 3 bases from J, with 7 bases between. The CDR3 runs to 13 residues. The CDR3 loop reads CASSQAGNYEQYF. CDR3 DNA: TGTGCCAGCAGCCAAGCAGGGAACTACGAGCAGTACTTC.

The chain is built from TRBV27 and TRBJ2-1; 11 bases agree with TRBD2. The CDR3 spans 17 residues. Germline trimming cut 3 bases from V and 9 bases from J; bases unmatched to any gene: 13. CDR1 MNHEY and CDR2 SMNVEV come from the germline V gene (reference sequence). CDR3 DNA: TGTGCCAGCAGTTTCGTACTAACTAGCGGGAGTGGAGTTGAGCAGTTCTTC. It specifies CASSFVLTSGSGVEQFF.

The chain couples TRBV27 to TRBJ1-3; weak D call: TRBD1 (6 bases). Per the germline V gene, CDR1 is MNHEY and CDR2 is SMNVEV (reference sequence). The V and J ends lost 6 bases and 0 bases respectively, with 12 bases between them. The CDR3 has 15 residues. CDR3 bases: TGTGCCAGCAGGCGGACAGTTCTCTCTGGAAACACCATATATTTT. Its translation: CASRRTVLSGNTIYF.

The table lists this clone with a few counts. The chain has TRBV2 and TRBJ2-7; D is perhaps TRBD2 (5 bases). CDR1 is SNHLY and CDR2 is FYNNEI in the germline V gene. This CDR3 spans 13 amino acids. Trimming took off 8 bases at V and 6 bases at J, with 17 bases between the two ends. Written as DNA, the CDR3 is TGTGCCAGCCACGGACTTGGGCGAGTCGAGCAGTACTTC. Translating gives CASHGLGRVEQYF.

This clone was seen a few times. The chain employs TRBV18 and TRBJ2-7, with D maybe TRBD1 (5 bases). Germline CDR1 KGHSH, CDR2 LQKENI. The CDR3 has 13 residues. The ends were cut back, 1 base at V and 4 bases at J, with 8 bases in the middle. In nucleotides, the CDR3 is TGTGCCAGCTCACCACTAGGGGAATACGAGCAGTACTTC. This sequence encodes CASSPLGEYEQYF.

The genes are TRBV3-1 (or the pseudogene TRBV3-2) and TRBJ2-1, with TRBD1 matching 8 bases. In germline, CDR1 is LGHDT, CDR2 YNNKEL (reference sequence). The CDR3 runs to 12 residues. The trim removed 0 bases at V and 12 bases at J, leaving 1 base unmatched. CDR3 amino acids: CASSQEGTGQFF. The DNA for the CDR3 is TGTGCCAGCAGCCAAGAGGGGACAGGGCAGTTCTTC.

The chain links TRBV19 to TRBJ1-5; TRBD1 matches at 8 bases. The CDR3 runs to 15 residues. Germline lookup yields CDR1 LNHDA and CDR2 SQIVND (reference sequence). J was trimmed by 2 bases and V by 7 bases; bases with no gene match: 7. CDR3 sequence: CASTGQGWGNQPQHF. DNA of the CDR3: TGTGCCAGTACCGGACAGGGTTGGGGCAATCAGCCCCAGCATTTT.

The V call is TRBV7-3, the J call TRBJ1-1, with 9 bases lining up with TRBD1. Germline V CDR1 and CDR2: SGHTA, FQGTGA. This CDR3 comprises 17 residues. Unmatched junction bases numbered 13, after V lost 4 bases and J lost 4 bases. The CDR3 sequence is CASSSRTGAPLGTEAFF. The CDR3 DNA sequence: TGTGCCAGCAGCTCTCGGACAGGGGCGCCGCTGGGCACTGAAGCTTTCTTT.

This clone has more than one count but fewer than ten. The rearrangement joins TRBV18 to TRBJ1-5; D ambiguous. The germline V gene encodes CDR1 KGHSH and CDR2 LQKENI. Trimming took off 2 bases at V and 0 bases at J, with 11 bases between the two ends. The CDR3 consists of 16 residues. DNA of the CDR3: TGTGCCAGCTCACCAGGAACGGGATATAGCAATCAGCCCCAGCATTTT. Translating it yields CASSPGTGYSNQPQHF.

The chain joins TRBV25-1 to TRBJ1-1; D unresolved. V gave up 6 bases and J gave up 2 bases, with 10 bases separating them. CDR1 is MGHDK and CDR2 is SYGVNS in the germline V gene. The CDR3 has 13 amino acids. CDR3 DNA sequence: TGTGCCAGCAGCCGGGTCCAAAACACTGAAGCTTTCTTT. Its translation: CASSRVQNTEAFF.

This clone was picked up one time. The chain carries TRBV5-1 and TRBJ1-1; D is uncertain. Trimming stripped 0 bases from V and 1 base from J, with 13 bases between. The CDR3 spans 16 residues. Germline V gives CDR1 SGHRS, CDR2 YFSETQ. Here the CDR3 reads CASSLAWGVQNTEAFF. CDR3 DNA: TGCGCCAGCAGCTTGGCCTGGGGAGTCCAGAACACTGAAGCTTTCTTT. Full variable domain (outside the CDR3, taken from reference TRBV5-1 and TRBJ1-1): KAGVTQTPRYLIKTRGQQVTLSCSPISGHRSVSWYQQTPGQGLQFLFEYFSETQRNKGNFPGRFSGRQFSNSRSEMNVSTLELGDSALYLCASSLAWGVQNTEAFFGQGTRLTVV.

J is TRBJ2-1 and V is TRBV4-1, with TRBD2 matching 7 bases. CDR1 is MGHRA, CDR2 YSYEKL, per germline. The junction had 6 bases not matched to a gene; V was cut back by 1 base and J by 6 bases. The CDR3 sequence is 15 residues long. CDR3 loop: CASSQVQRGLNEQFF. Written as DNA, the CDR3 is TGCGCCAGCAGCCAAGTTCAGCGGGGACTCAATGAGCAGTTCTTC.

The J gene is TRBJ2-1, the V gene TRBV5-4; D is undetermined. Germline lookup yields CDR1 SGHNT and CDR2 YYREEE (reference sequence). This CDR3 is built from 13 residues. V was cut by 7 bases and J by 9 bases, with 17 bases left in between. DNA for the CDR3: TGTGCCAGCCGGCGTGAGGTAGTCGGTGAGCAGTTCTTC. Residues: CASRREVVGEQFF.

The rearrangement joins TRBV11-2 to TRBJ2-7; maybe TRBD2 (5 bases). The CDR3 has 12 amino acids. The ends were cut back, 5 bases at V and 2 bases at J, with 7 bases in the middle. CDR1 is SGHAT, CDR2 FQNNGV, per germline. CDR3 sequence: CASSRGPYEQYF. The CDR3 DNA follows: TGTGCCAGCAGCCGAGGGCCCTACGAGCAGTACTTC.

The chain recombines TRBV6-4 with TRBJ1-5, with D maybe TRBD1 (6 bases). There are 11 residues in the CDR3. V shed 8 bases and J shed 8 bases, with 10 bases lying between them. The germline CDR1 and CDR2 sequences are MRHNA and SNTAGT. CDR3 bases: TGTGCCAGCCTATGGACAGAGCCCCAGCATTTT. It translates to CASLWTEPQHF.

The chain has TRBV5-1 and TRBJ1-1; D gene uncertain. Trimming removed 2 bases from V and 0 bases from J, with 8 bases in between. The CDR3 spans 14 residues. CDR1 is SGHRS and CDR2 is YFSETQ in the germline V gene. In DNA form, the CDR3 reads TGCGCCAGCAGCTTAGGAGGAATGAACACTGAAGCTTTCTTT. It specifies CASSLGGMNTEAFF.

This clone appeared a few times. This chain links TRBV6-2 or TRBV6-3 with TRBJ1-1; maybe TRBD1 (5 bases). Deletions cut 2 bases from V and 4 bases from J, with 20 bases between. Germline V lookup: CDR1 MNHEY, CDR2 SVGEGT. The CDR3 has 17 residues. CDR3 loop: CASSYDWNLYRITEAFF. The CDR3 DNA reads as TGTGCCAGCAGTTACGACTGGAATCTTTACAGGATCACTGAAGCTTTCTTT.

This chain connects TRBV7-9 to TRBJ1-5, with no clear D. CDR3 size: 14 residues. From germline, CDR1 is SEHNR and CDR2 FQNEAQ (reference sequence). V was pared by 7 bases and J by 0 bases, with 10 bases between. CDR3 DNA: TGTGCCAGCAACCGGGGTAATAGCAATCAGCCCCAGCATTTT. Amino acids: CASNRGNSNQPQHF.

V is TRBV3-1 (or the pseudogene TRBV3-2) and J is TRBJ2-6, with D unresolved. The CDR3 contains 13 residues. V was shortened by 6 bases and J by 1 base, with 4 bases between the two germline ends. Germline-derived CDR1 and CDR2 are LGHDT and YNNKEL (reference sequence). Here the CDR3 reads CASRRSGANVLTF. In DNA, the CDR3 is TGTGCCAGCAGGCGATCTGGGGCCAACGTCCTGACTTTC.